The rows below give T cell receptor beta chains drawn from one sample of a study of blood T cell repertoires in COVID-19. Profiled with immunoSEQ multiplex PCR; TCRdb holds only in-frame clones, not every one. Here the sample spans about 42,000 clones, more than 75% being singletons. Specimen: peripheral blood. The receptors originated from a man between 65 and 85 years old with active or convalescent COVID-19. The CDR3 runs from the conserved cysteine through the conserved F or W. The D gene is left open where the match is weak.

J gene	V gene	D gene	CDR3 protein
TRBJ2-7	TRBV21-1	NA	CASSKNGSNYGYTKEDEQYF
TRBJ1-6	TRBV30	TRBD1	CAGRRGQNNSPLHF
TRBJ1-1	TRBV11-3	NA	CASSLAQGASGTEAFF
TRBJ1-2	TRBV28	TRBD1	CASQTGQGDYGYTF
TRBJ2-7	TRBV4-1	TRBD1	CASSNGQGLYEQYF
TRBJ1-4	TRBV2	NA	CASSVGGDRNEKLFF
TRBJ2-7	TRBV27	NA	CASSLMASGEQYF
TRBJ2-1	TRBV28	TRBD2	CASSSGSSGGADEQFF
TRBJ2-7	TRBV19	TRBD1	CASYRGTGVFEQYF
TRBJ2-2	TRBV5-1	NA	CASSYMTVEAGELFF
TRBJ1-5	TRBV19	NA	CASSIKQDNQPQHF
TRBJ2-3	TRBV19	TRBD2	CASSMAGDTDTQYF
TRBJ1-3	TRBV9	NA	CASSVVPVSAGNTIYF
TRBJ1-4	TRBV4-1	TRBD1	CASSLRPTGGNEKLFF
TRBJ1-1	TRBV4-2	TRBD1	CASSYKGQGAFTEAFF
TRBJ2-1	TRBV18	TRBD1	CASSPPSGQGANEQFF
TRBJ1-1	TRBV6-5	NA	CASRARGGNTEAFF
TRBJ1-1	TRBV25-1	NA	CASRYNSEAFF
TRBJ1-2	TRBV6-6	NA	CASSRQMEWVSYTF
TRBJ2-3	TRBV7-6	NA	CASSSRVTDTQYF
TRBJ2-1	TRBV7-9	TRBD2	CASSSKNRLAGVNEQFF
TRBJ2-2	TRBV9	NA	CASRSDSSNTGELFF
TRBJ2-3	TRBV28	TRBD2	CASSFAGGRADTQYF
TRBJ1-6	TRBV7-2	NA	CASSLPGGTSSYNSPLHF
TRBJ1-2	TRBV6-1	NA	CASSEADYGYTF
TRBJ1-2	TRBV14	TRBD1	CASSPIQGYRGYTF
TRBJ2-3	TRBV3-1/TRBV3-2	NA	CASSQDFSTQYF
TRBJ2-3	TRBV11-1	TRBD2	CASSLGSGGADTQYF
TRBJ1-1	TRBV12-3/TRBV12-4	NA	CASSRQGSETFF
TRBJ1-2	TRBV15	TRBD1	CATSSSYQGEGYTF
TRBJ1-6	TRBV7-9	TRBD1	CASSIGQGTSPLHF
TRBJ2-7	TRBV7-6	TRBD2	CASSLAGGGYEQYF
TRBJ2-5	TRBV24-1	TRBD2	CAVGLPGPQETQYF
TRBJ2-2	TRBV10-1	NA	CASGTEVTGELFF
TRBJ2-7	TRBV11-1	NA	CASSLGTGFEQYF
TRBJ2-7	TRBV28	TRBD2	CASKIGGETTYEQYF
TRBJ2-2	TRBV4-1	TRBD2	CASSQGGLAGLTGELFF
TRBJ1-1	TRBV7-6	NA	CASSAGGAGRKNTEAFF